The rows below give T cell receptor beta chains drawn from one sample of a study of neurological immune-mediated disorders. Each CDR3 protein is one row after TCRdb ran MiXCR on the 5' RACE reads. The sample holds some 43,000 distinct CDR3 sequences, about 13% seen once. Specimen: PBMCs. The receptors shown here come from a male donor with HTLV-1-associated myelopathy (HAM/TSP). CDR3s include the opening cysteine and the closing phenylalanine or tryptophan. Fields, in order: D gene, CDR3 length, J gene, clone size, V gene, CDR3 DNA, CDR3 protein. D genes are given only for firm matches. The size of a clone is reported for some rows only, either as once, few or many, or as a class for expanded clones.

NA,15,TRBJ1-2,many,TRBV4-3,TGCGCCAGCAGCCAAGATCGGGGTTTCCACTATGGCTACACCTTC,CASSQDRGFHYGYTF
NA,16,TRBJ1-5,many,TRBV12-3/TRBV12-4,TGTGCCAGCAGTTTAGGGCGGGGGGCGCGCAATCAGCCCCAGCATTTT,CASSLGRGARNQPQHF
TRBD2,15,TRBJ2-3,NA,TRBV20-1,TGCAGTGCTAGAGTCGGGACTAGTACCCCAGATACGCAGTATTTT,CSARVGTSTPDTQYF
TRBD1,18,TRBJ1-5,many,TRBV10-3,TGTGCCATCAGTGAGCCGCTACAGGGGGCCGTTAGCAATCAGCCCCAGCATTTT,CAISEPLQGAVSNQPQHF
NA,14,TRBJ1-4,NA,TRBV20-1,TGCAGTGCTGAGCGGGCTTTCGGGGGGGAAAAACTGTTTTTT,CSAERAFGGEKLFF
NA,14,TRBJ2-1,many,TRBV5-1,TGCGCCAGCATTCGAGACAGCAGCAACAATGAGCAGTTCTTC,CASIRDSSNNEQFF
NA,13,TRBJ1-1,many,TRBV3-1,TGTGCCAGCAGCAGAGGAAGGGACACTGAAGCTTTCTTT,CASSRGRDTEAFF
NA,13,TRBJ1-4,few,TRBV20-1,TGCAGTGCTAGAGTGACAACTAATGAAAAACTGTTTTTT,CSARVTTNEKLFF
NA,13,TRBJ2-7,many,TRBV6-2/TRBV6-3,TGTGCCAGCAGCCGGTCAGTCCCCTACGAGCAGTACTTC,CASSRSVPYEQYF
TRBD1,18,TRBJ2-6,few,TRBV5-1,TGCGCCAGCAGGGCCCGGGACAGGGGGGTTACTGGGGCCAACGTCCTGACTTTC,CASRARDRGVTGANVLTF
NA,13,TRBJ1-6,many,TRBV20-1,TGCAGTGCTAGACCCGGAGGTAATTCACCCCTCCACTTT,CSARPGGNSPLHF
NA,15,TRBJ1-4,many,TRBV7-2,TGTGCCAGCAGTCGCACCGGGGGCGTAGGTGAAAAACTGTTTTTT,CASSRTGGVGEKLFF
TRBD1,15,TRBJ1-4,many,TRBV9,TGTGCCAGCAGCGTAGGGAGACAGGGGAATGAAAAACTGTTTTTT,CASSVGRQGNEKLFF
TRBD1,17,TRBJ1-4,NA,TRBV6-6,TGTGCCAGCAGGCCCGGGACAGGGGAGTTTGTGGGTGAAAAACTGTTTTTT,CASRPGTGEFVGEKLFF
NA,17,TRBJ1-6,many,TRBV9,TGTGCCAGCAGCGCCCCAAGGCTCGGGAGATATAATTCACCCCTCCACTTT,CASSAPRLGRYNSPLHF
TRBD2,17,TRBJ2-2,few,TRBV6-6,TGTGCCAGCAGTTACTCGGCGGGGGGTACGAACACCGGGGAGCTGTTTTTT,CASSYSAGGTNTGELFF
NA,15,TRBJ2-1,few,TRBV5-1,TGCGCCAGCAGCCTCACAGGGCGGAGAAAAAATGAGCAGTTCTTC,CASSLTGRRKNEQFF
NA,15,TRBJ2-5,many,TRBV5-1,TGCGCCAGCAGCTTGGACCCCTCCTTGGGGGAGACCCAGTACTTC,CASSLDPSLGETQYF
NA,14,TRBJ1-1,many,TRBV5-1,TGCGCCAGCAGCTCAAGTATTAGTCTGCGTGAAGCTTTCTTT,CASSSSISLREAFF
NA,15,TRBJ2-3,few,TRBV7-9,TGTGCCAGCAGCTCTCTTAGGGGGAGCACAGATACGCAGTATTTT,CASSSLRGSTDTQYF
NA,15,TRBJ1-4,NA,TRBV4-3,TGCGCCAGCAGCCAGTACGGGACGGGCAATGAAAAACTGTTTTTT,CASSQYGTGNEKLFF
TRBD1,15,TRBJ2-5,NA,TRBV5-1,TGCGCCAGCAGCTTGGGGGACAGCCTTCAAGAGACCCAGTACTTC,CASSLGDSLQETQYF
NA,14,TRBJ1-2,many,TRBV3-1,TGTGCCAGCAGCCCGGTCGGAGATCTGAGTGGCTACACCTTC,CASSPVGDLSGYTF
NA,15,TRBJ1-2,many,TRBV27,TGTGCCAGCAGTTTATCTGGACAGTCAGCAAGGGGCTACACCTTC,CASSLSGQSARGYTF
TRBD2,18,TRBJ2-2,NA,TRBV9,TGTGCCAGCAGCTTCGGGACTAGCGGGGCCTCGGAGGGCGGGGAGCTGTTTTTT,CASSFGTSGASEGGELFF
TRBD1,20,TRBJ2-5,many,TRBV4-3,TGCGCCAGCAGCCAAGTTAGGGGGTTTGGTGGAGGACAGGACCAAGAGACCCAGTACTTC,CASSQVRGFGGGQDQETQYF
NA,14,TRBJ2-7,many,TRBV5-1,TGCGCCAGCAGCGTTGACAGTGCATCCTACGAGCAGTACTTC,CASSVDSASYEQYF
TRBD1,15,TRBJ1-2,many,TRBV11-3,TGTGCCAGCAGCCCCGACAGGGCTGTCAGTCAGGGCTACACCTTC,CASSPDRAVSQGYTF
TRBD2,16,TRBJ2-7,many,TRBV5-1,TGCGCCAGCAGCTTGAGGAGCGGGATCCACTCCTACGAGCAGTACTTC,CASSLRSGIHSYEQYF
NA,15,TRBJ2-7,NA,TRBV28,TGTGCCAGCAGTTCCCTGGCAGGGGGGGCATACGAGCAGTACTTC,CASSSLAGGAYEQYF
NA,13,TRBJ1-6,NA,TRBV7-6,TGTGCCAGCAGCTTAAGATATGCAGCACCCCTCCCCTTT,CASSLRYAAPLPF
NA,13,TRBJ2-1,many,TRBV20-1,TGCAGTGTGGGGGACACCCAGCCGAATGAGCAGTTCTTC,CSVGDTQPNEQFF